A single sample is the source of the 27 T cell receptor beta chains below, sequenced in a study of shared clonotypes between healthy human individuals. Data came from immunoSEQ multiplex PCR; TCRdb stores just in-frame clones and leaves some out. This table holds about 2,200,000 clones, roughly 91% found once. Positive CCR7 selection of CD45RO-negative cells yielded the naive CD8 cells, and terminally differentiated effector memory CD45RA+ cells were excluded. Sequenced material: naive CD8+ T cells from PBMCs. Every receptor here comes from a young man in good health. Some clones in this sample may be carry-over from other donors' samples.

The chain is built from TRBV25-1 and TRBJ2-1, with 7 bases aligning to TRBD2. V trimming: 4 bases; J trimming: 9 bases; junction bases outside the gene matches: 12. CDR1 MGHDK and CDR2 SYGVNS come from the germline V gene. The CDR3 covers 15 residues. This CDR3 reads CASSGPGGRDGEQFF. CDR3 DNA: TGTGCCAGCAGTGGCCCCGGGGGGAGGGACGGTGAGCAGTTCTTC.

V is TRBV6-5 and J is TRBJ2-7; possible D gene TRBD1, 5 bases. V lost 4 bases and J lost 0, with 13 bases in between. CDR3 length: 15 amino acids. Germline V CDR1 and CDR2: MNHEY, SVGAGI. The CDR3 nucleotides read TGTGCCAGCAGTTTGGGGCAGGGCCTCTCCTACGAGCAGTACTTC. Translating it yields CASSLGQGLSYEQYF.

The chain is built from TRBV7-6 and TRBJ2-7, with no clear D. V lost 2 bases and J 5 bases, leaving 10 bases between the germline ends. Germline V lookup: CDR1 SGHVS, CDR2 FNYEAQ. The CDR3 spans 13 residues. In DNA, the CDR3 is TGTGCCAGCAGCTTACAGATTGGGGACGAGCAGTACTTC. Encoded protein: CASSLQIGDEQYF.

The chain couples TRBV2 to TRBJ2-7; D remains unclear. V was cut by 6 bases and J by 1 base, with 19 bases left in between. The CDR3 spans 16 residues. The germline gives CDR1 SNHLY, CDR2 FYNNEI. This chain's CDR3 is CASSTDPSTVSYEQYF. The CDR3 region has the DNA TGTGCCAGCAGCACGGATCCCTCTACAGTATCCTACGAGCAGTACTTC.

The chain is built from TRBV4-1 and TRBJ2-1; D not certain. V shed 0 bases and J shed 0 bases, with 15 bases lying between them. The CDR3 totals 18 residues. CDR1 is MGHRA and CDR2 is YSYEKL in the germline V gene. This CDR3 reads CASSQEGRAYSSYNEQFF. For the CDR3, the DNA is TGCGCCAGCAGCCAAGAAGGGCGAGCGTATAGCTCCTACAATGAGCAGTTCTTC.

This clone was counted between two and nine times. Other DNA sequences of this sample code for an identical CDR3. The rearrangement links TRBV27 to TRBJ2-5; no reliable D call. V lost 3 bases and J 6 bases, leaving 5 bases between the germline ends. Germline V lookup: CDR1 MNHEY, CDR2 SMNVEV (reference sequence). The CDR3 contains 11 residues. Here the CDR3 DNA reads TGTGCCAGCAGTTTTGGGCAGACCCAGTACTTC. Translation gives CASSFGQTQYF.

The chain joins TRBV7-9 to TRBJ2-3; 10 nucleotides agree with TRBD2. There are 14 residues in the CDR3. The germline CDR1 and CDR2 sequences are SEHNR and FQNEAQ (reference sequence). The CDR3 reads CASAASGSPDTQYF. CDR3 nucleotides: TGTGCATCTGCGGCTAGCGGGAGCCCAGATACGCAGTATTTT.

This clone was seen a handful of times. V usage is TRBV4-1 and J usage is TRBJ1-1; D is unresolved. V lost 1 base to trimming and J lost 3 bases, with 12 bases between them. This CDR3 has 15 residues. Per the germline V gene, CDR1 is MGHRA and CDR2 is YSYEKL. CDR3 DNA: TGCGCCAGCAGCCAAGCAATGGGCAGTCACACTGAAGCTTTCTTT. Translated: CASSQAMGSHTEAFF.

The J gene is TRBJ1-1, the V gene TRBV7-8; no firm D call. The CDR3 runs 13 residues. Per the germline V gene, CDR1 is SGHVS and CDR2 is FQNEAQ. Trimming left V 0 bases short and J 8 bases short, with 10 bases between. For the CDR3, the DNA is TGTGCCAGCAGCTTAGCAACGGGAAAAGAAGCTTTCTTT. Translation gives CASSLATGKEAFF.

This chain links TRBV28 with TRBJ2-7; D perhaps matches TRBD2 (5 bases). Germline-derived CDR1 and CDR2 are MDHEN and SYDVKM. V dropped 2 bases and J dropped 6 bases, with 11 bases sitting between them. This CDR3 is 13 amino acids long. DNA of the CDR3: TGTGCCAGCAGTTTAGGGCGGGTCAGCGAGCAGTACTTC. Amino acids: CASSLGRVSEQYF.

The V call is TRBV28, the J call TRBJ2-7; D is perhaps TRBD2 (5 bases). The germline V gene has CDR1 MDHEN and CDR2 SYDVKM. The CDR3 contains 14 residues. V dropped 4 bases and J dropped 6 bases, with 16 bases sitting between them. CDR3 nucleotides: TGTGCCAGCAGTTCCCCTCCCGAGGAGGTCGAGCAGTACTTC. It specifies CASSSPPEEVEQYF.

A word on this clone: Other DNA sequences in the same sample also yield this CDR3. The CDR3 region has the DNA TGTGCCAGCGGAAGCAATCAGCCCCAGCATTTT. The encoded protein is CASGSNQPQHF. The V gene is TRBV28, the J gene TRBJ1-5; D is ambiguous. Germline CDR1 and CDR2: MDHEN and SYDVKM. The CDR3 is 11 residues long. Trimming shortened V by 8 bases and J by 1 base, and 3 bases separated the two germline ends.

This clone was recorded once. J is TRBJ2-1 and V is TRBV6-5; D is unclear. Trimming shortened V by 5 bases and J by 2 bases, and 13 bases separated the two germline ends. This CDR3 comprises 15 residues. Per germline, CDR1 MNHEY and CDR2 SVGAGI. DNA of the CDR3: TGTGCCAGCAGTAGCGAAACCCACACCTACAATGAGCAGTTCTTC. It specifies CASSSETHTYNEQFF.

This chain uses TRBV9 with TRBJ1-4; 7 bases line up with TRBD1. Germline V gene lookup returns CDR1 SGDLS and CDR2 YYNGEE. This CDR3 spans 17 amino acids. Trimming removed 0 bases from V and 4 bases from J; junction bases left unmatched: 9. CDR3 nucleotide sequence: TGTGCCAGCAGCGTAGGCCCCCCGGGACAGCTTAATGAAAAACTGTTTTTT. Encoded protein: CASSVGPPGQLNEKLFF.

The genes are TRBV19 and TRBJ1-1, with 9 bases lining up with TRBD1. CDR3 length: 17 amino acids. The junction had 9 bases not matched to a gene; V was cut back by 4 bases and J by 0 bases. Germline V gene lookup returns CDR1 LNHDA and CDR2 SQIVND (reference sequence). The DNA for the CDR3 is TGTGCCAGTAGTAGGGGGACAGGGTTCGGCATGAACACTGAAGCTTTCTTT. Protein product: CASSRGTGFGMNTEAFF.

This clone has more than one count but fewer than ten. The J gene is TRBJ2-7, the V gene TRBV4-1; D might be TRBD2 (6 bases). This CDR3 is 13 amino acids long. Trimming cost V 5 bases and J 3 bases, with 11 bases left between them. The germline CDR1 and CDR2 sequences are MGHRA and YSYEKL. CDR3 coding DNA: TGCGCCAGCAGCGGACGACTAGACTACGAGCAGTACTTC. Translating it yields CASSGRLDYEQYF.

The V call is TRBV10-2, the J call TRBJ2-7; a weak D match, TRBD2 (6 bases). Germline V gives CDR1 WSHSY, CDR2 SAAADI. The germline V and J ends were trimmed by 0 bases and 3 bases, with 12 bases remaining between them. There are 15 residues in the CDR3. The CDR3 DNA reads as TGCGCCAGCAGTGAGTCGTTTTTGGAGGGCTACGAGCAGTACTTC. Translation: CASSESFLEGYEQYF.

Comment on this clone: The same CDR3 can be traced to other DNA sequences in this sample. The chain has TRBV29-1 and TRBJ2-2; D unresolved. Germline V CDR1 and CDR2: SQVTM, ANQGSEA. V lost 6 bases to trimming and J lost 4 bases, with 9 bases between them. CDR3 size: 12 residues. DNA of the CDR3: TGCAGCGTCCGCTTGTCCACCGGGGAGCTGTTTTTT. Its protein is CSVRLSTGELFF.

This clone was picked up one time. This chain links TRBV5-1 with TRBJ1-2; D is ambiguous. The CDR3 loop spans 13 amino acids. The germline V gene has CDR1 SGHRS and CDR2 YFSETQ. V gave up 0 bases and J gave up 8 bases, with 11 bases separating them. The CDR3 region has the DNA TGCGCCAGCAGCTTGGCCGGGTCCAGAGGCTACACCTTC. This translates into CASSLAGSRGYTF.

This chain joins TRBV4-1 and TRBJ1-4; D remains ambiguous. Germline values: CDR1 MGHRA, CDR2 YSYEKL. The CDR3 is made up of 13 amino acids. The germline V and J ends were trimmed by 2 bases and 7 bases, with 8 bases remaining between them. The CDR3 DNA reads TGCGCCAGCAGCCAAATATCGGGTGAAAAACTGTTTTTT. Its protein is CASSQISGEKLFF.

The chain carries TRBV27 and TRBJ1-2, with a weak D call TRBD1 (6 bases). This CDR3 contains 14 residues. Deletions cut 5 bases from V and 4 bases from J, with 14 bases between. Germline-derived CDR1 and CDR2 are MNHEY and SMNVEV (reference sequence). CDR3 amino acids: CASSSTGTIYGYTF. In DNA, the CDR3 is TGTGCCAGCAGTAGTACCGGGACAATCTATGGCTACACCTTC.

The chain combines TRBV11-2 with TRBJ2-1, with 9 positions matching TRBD2. This CDR3 comprises 15 residues. The V gene's germline CDR1 is SGHAT and CDR2 FQNNGV. The V and J ends lost 1 base and 8 bases, in that order; junction bases with no gene match: 6. CDR3 in amino acids: CASSLVGTSFHEQFF. CDR3 sequence (DNA): TGTGCCAGCAGCTTAGTGGGGACTAGCTTCCATGAGCAGTTCTTC.

This clone was observed once. This chain joins TRBV27 and TRBJ2-7; D might be TRBD2 (6 bases). This CDR3 is built from 12 residues. The germline V and J ends were trimmed by 5 bases and 7 bases, with 12 bases remaining between them. CDR1 and CDR2 from the germline V gene are MNHEY and SMNVEV (reference sequence). The CDR3 protein is CASSPRGKEQYF. Here the CDR3 DNA reads TGTGCCAGCAGTCCTCGGGGGAAAGAGCAGTACTTC.

V gene TRBV4-1 combines with J gene TRBJ1-5; D unclear. The germline V gene has CDR1 MGHRA and CDR2 YSYEKL. V lost 0 bases to trimming and J lost 0 bases, with 18 bases between them. The CDR3 extends over 19 amino acids. This chain's CDR3 is CASSQDLFLVDLSNQPQHF. The CDR3 nucleotides read TGCGCCAGCAGCCAAGATCTTTTTTTAGTAGATCTTAGCAATCAGCCCCAGCATTTT.

The table lists this clone with a count of one. V and J are TRBV6-1 and TRBJ2-5, with unresolved D. Per the germline V gene, CDR1 is MNHNS and CDR2 is SASEGT. The CDR3 runs to 13 residues. The V and J ends lost 0 bases and 10 bases respectively, with 12 bases between them. This CDR3 reads CASSEAGARDQYF. Written as DNA, the CDR3 is TGTGCCAGCAGTGAAGCCGGAGCTCGAGACCAGTACTTC.

With regard to this clone: This CDR3 is also generated by other DNA sequences in the sample. The chain couples TRBV9 to TRBJ1-1, with a weak D call TRBD1 (5 bases). The CDR3 is 14 residues long. Trimming took 0 bases from V and 5 from J, leaving 11 bases between them. Germline lookup yields CDR1 SGDLS and CDR2 YYNGEE. The CDR3 DNA is TGTGCCAGCAGCGTAGGAAGGGGAGGTACTGAAGCTTTCTTT. Residues: CASSVGRGGTEAFF.

This chain connects TRBV4-3 to TRBJ2-3; 9 bases match TRBD1. This CDR3 spans 14 amino acids. The junction had 2 bases not matched to a gene; V was cut back by 4 bases and J by 3 bases. Germline CDR1 is LGHNA and CDR2 is YSLEER. CDR3: CASSPGQGTDTQYF. DNA for the CDR3: TGCGCCAGCAGCCCGGGACAGGGAACAGATACGCAGTATTTT.